The entry below gives a single T cell receptor beta chain sequence along with its context. Other DNA sequences in the sample encode the same CDR3. This table comes from immunoSEQ multiplex PCR, and its TCRdb copy is limited to in-frame clones, with some not included. The sample contains approximately 350,000 clones, 75% to 90% of which appear only once. V shed 3 bases, J shed 1 base, and the junction held 3 bases outside the gene matches. CDR3 length: 15 residues. In germline, CDR1 is LGHDT, CDR2 YNNKEL (reference sequence). The record originates from a study of blood T cell repertoires in COVID-19. The Seattle patients, enrolled during active infection, were followed longitudinally.

The TCR sequence derives from a woman aged 45-65 years with COVID-19, enrolled during active disease. The sample comprised peripheral blood. The chain has TRBV3-1 (or the pseudogene TRBV3-2) and TRBJ2-4; 7 bases agree with TRBD2. Written as DNA, the CDR3 is TGTGCCAGCAGCCAGGGGGGGTCGGCCAAAAACATTCAGTACTTC. Translated: CASSQGGSAKNIQYF.